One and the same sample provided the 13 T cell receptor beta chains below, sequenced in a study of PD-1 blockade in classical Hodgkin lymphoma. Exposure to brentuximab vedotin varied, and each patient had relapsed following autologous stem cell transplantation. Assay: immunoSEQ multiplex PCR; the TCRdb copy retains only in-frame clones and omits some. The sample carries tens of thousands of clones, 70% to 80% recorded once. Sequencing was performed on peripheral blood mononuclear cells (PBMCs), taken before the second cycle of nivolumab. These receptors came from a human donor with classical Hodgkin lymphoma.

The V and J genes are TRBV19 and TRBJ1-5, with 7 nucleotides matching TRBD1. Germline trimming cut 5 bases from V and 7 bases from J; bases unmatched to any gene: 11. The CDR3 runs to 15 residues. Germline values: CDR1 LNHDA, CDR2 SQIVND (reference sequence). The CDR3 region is CASSAYRGANQPQHF. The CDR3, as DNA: TGTGCCAGTAGTGCCTACAGGGGCGCGAACCAGCCCCAGCATTTT. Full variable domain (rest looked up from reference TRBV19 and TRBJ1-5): DGGITQSPKYLFRKEGQNVTLSCEQNLNHDAMYWYRQDPGQGLRLIYYSQIVNDFQKGDIAEGYSVSREKKESFPLTVTSAQKNPTAFYLCASSAYRGANQPQHFGDGTRLSIL.

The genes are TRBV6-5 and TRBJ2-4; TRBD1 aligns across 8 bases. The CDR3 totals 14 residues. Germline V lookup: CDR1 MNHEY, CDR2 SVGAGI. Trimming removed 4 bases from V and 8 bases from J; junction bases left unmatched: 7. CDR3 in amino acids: CASSSTGGGDIQYF. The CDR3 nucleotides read TGTGCCAGCAGTTCAACAGGGGGAGGTGACATTCAGTACTTC.

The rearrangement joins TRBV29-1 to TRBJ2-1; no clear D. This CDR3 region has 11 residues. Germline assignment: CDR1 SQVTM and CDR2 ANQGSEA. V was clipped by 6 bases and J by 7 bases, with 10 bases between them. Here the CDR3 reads CSVPLQNEQFF. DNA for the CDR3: TGCAGCGTGCCACTTCAAAATGAGCAGTTCTTC.

The CDR3 nucleotides read TGTGCCAGCAACTACGACAGCGACTACGAGCAGTACTTC. Translation: CASNYDSDYEQYF. The chain recombines TRBV5-6 with TRBJ2-7; perhaps TRBD1 as D (5 bases). The germline CDR1 and CDR2 sequences are SGHDT and YYEEEE. The CDR3 extends over 13 amino acids. Trimming removed 6 bases at V and 3 bases at J, with 13 bases between.

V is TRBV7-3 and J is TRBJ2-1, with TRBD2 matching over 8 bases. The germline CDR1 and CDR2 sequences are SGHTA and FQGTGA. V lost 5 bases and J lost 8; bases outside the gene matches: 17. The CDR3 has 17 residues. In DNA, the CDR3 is TGTGCCAGCAGCAATATTCGGTCGGGACTAGTTAGCGATGAGCAGTTCTTC. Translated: CASSNIRSGLVSDEQFF.

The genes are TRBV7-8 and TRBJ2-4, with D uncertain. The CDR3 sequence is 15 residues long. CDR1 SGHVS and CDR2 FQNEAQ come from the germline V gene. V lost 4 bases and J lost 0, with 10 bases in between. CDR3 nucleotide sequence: TGTGCCAGCAGCTCTACACCCCTAGCCAAAAACATTCAGTACTTC. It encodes CASSSTPLAKNIQYF.

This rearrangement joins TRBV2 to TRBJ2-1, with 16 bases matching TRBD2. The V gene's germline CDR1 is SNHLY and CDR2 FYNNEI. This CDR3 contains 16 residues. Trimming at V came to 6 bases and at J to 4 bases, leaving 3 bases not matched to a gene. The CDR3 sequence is CASREGLAGGYNEQFF. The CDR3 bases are TGTGCCAGCAGGGAGGGACTAGCGGGAGGGTACAATGAGCAGTTCTTC.

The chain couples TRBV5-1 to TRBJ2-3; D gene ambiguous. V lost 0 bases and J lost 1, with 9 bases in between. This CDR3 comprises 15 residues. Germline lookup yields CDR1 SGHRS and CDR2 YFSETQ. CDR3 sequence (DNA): TGCGCCAGCAGCTTGGATGGGGTGGGCACAGATACGCAGTATTTT. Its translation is CASSLDGVGTDTQYF. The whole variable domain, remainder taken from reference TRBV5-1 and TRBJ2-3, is KAGVTQTPRYLIKTRGQQVTLSCSPISGHRSVSWYQQTPGQGLQFLFEYFSETQRNKGNFPGRFSGRQFSNSRSEMNVSTLELGDSALYLCASSLDGVGTDTQYFGPGTRLTVL.

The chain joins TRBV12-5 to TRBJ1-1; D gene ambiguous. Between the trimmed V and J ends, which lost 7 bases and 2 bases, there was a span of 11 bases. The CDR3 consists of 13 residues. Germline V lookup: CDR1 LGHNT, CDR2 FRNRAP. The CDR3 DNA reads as TGTGCTAGTGCCTATGAAACTAACACTGAAGCTTTCTTT. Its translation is CASAYETNTEAFF.

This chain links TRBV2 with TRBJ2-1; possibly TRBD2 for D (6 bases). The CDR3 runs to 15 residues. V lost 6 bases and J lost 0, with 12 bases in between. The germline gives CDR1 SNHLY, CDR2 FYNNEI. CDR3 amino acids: CASRERASSYNEQFF. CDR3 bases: TGTGCCAGCAGGGAGCGGGCCAGCTCCTACAATGAGCAGTTCTTC.

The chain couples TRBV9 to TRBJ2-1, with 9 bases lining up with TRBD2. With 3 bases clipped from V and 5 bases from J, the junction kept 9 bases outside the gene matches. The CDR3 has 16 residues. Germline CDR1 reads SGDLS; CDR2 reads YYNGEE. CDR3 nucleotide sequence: TGTGCCAGCAGCGAAAAAAGACTAGCGGTGAACAATGAGCAGTTCTTC. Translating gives CASSEKRLAVNNEQFF.

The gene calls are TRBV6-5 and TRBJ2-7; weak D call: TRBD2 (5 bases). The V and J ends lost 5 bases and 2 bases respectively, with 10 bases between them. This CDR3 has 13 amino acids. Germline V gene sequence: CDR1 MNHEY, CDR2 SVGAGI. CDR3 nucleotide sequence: TGTGCCAGCAGTCCCGGGGATACCTACGAGCAGTACTTC. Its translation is CASSPGDTYEQYF.

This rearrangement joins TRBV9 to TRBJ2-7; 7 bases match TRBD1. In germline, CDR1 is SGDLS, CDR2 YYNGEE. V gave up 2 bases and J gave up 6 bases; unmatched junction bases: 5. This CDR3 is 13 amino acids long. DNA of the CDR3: TGTGCCAGCAGCGTGATACCAGGGGGCGAGCAGTACTTC. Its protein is CASSVIPGGEQYF.